The sequence of this T cell receptor beta chain was determined in a study of blood T cell repertoires in COVID-19. At the level of the study: PBMCs, B-cell-depleted T cells, or T cells provided the cDNA or gDNA that made up the material.

Generated by immunoSEQ multiplex PCR, the TCRdb table keeps only in-frame clones and is missing some. The profile shows around 500,000 clones, approximately 90% of them singletons. This clone has just one count. Participants were aged roughly 18 to 90 years, lived in around 22 US areas, and enrolled virtually. Among Cohort 3 donors, those recovered had two negative PCRs, clearance, or symptom resolution. The J segment lost 3 bases and the V segment lost 0 bases, leaving 3 bases of the junction unmatched. From germline, CDR1 is SGHVS and CDR2 FNYEAQ. The CDR3 has 15 amino acids. Sequences were obtained from PBMCs or T cells enriched from blood (not recorded which). This receptor was identified in a woman aged 60-75 years who had recovered from COVID-19. This sequence joins TRBV7-6 and TRBJ1-1; TRBD1 matches 8 bases. This chain's CDR3 is CASSLAGTGDTEAFF. As DNA, the CDR3 is TGTGCCAGCAGCTTAGCGGGGACAGGAGACACTGAAGCTTTCTTT.